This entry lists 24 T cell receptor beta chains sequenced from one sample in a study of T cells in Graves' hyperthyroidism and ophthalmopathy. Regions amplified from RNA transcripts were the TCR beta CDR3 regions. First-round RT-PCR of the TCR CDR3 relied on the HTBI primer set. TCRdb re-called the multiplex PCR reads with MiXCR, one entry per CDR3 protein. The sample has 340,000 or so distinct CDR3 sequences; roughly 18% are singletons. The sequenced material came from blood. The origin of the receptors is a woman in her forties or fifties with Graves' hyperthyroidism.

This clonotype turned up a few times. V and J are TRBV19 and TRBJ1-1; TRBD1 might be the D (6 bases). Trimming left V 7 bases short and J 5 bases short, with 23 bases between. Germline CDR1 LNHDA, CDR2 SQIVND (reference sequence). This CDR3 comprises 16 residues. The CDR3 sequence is CASKGVHTGRGTEAFF. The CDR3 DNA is TGTGCCAGTAAAGGGGTACACACAGGGCGCGGAACTGAAGCTTTCTTT.

CDR3 residues: CSVEVRENYGYTF. The DNA for the CDR3 is TGCAGCGTTGAGGTCCGGGAGAACTATGGCTACACCTTC. The J gene is TRBJ1-2, the V gene TRBV29-1; D unresolved. The germline V gene has CDR1 SQVTM and CDR2 ANQGSEA. Trimming took off 3 bases at V and 2 bases at J, with 10 bases between the two ends. The CDR3 has 13 residues.

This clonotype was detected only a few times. As DNA, the CDR3 is TGTGCTAGTGGTTTGGCCTATGAAGCTTTCTTT. Translating gives CASGLAYEAFF. V and J are TRBV12-5 and TRBJ1-1, with D unresolved. The CDR3 contains 11 residues. CDR1 and CDR2 (germline): LGHNT, FRNRAP. V dropped 1 base and J dropped 7 bases, with 4 bases sitting between them.

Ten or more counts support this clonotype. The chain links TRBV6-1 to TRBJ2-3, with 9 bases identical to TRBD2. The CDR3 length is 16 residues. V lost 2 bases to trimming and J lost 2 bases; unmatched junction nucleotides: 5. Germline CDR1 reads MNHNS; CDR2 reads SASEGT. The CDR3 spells CASSELSGGFTDTQYF. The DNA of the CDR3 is TGTGCCAGCAGTGAATTAAGCGGGGGGTTCACAGATACGCAGTATTTT.

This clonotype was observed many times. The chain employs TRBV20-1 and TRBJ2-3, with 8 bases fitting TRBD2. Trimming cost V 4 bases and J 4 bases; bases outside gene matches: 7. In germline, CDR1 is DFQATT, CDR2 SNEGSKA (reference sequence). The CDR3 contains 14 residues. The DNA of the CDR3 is TGCAGTGCTAAGGGACTAGTTTTTCCAGATACGCAGTATTTT. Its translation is CSAKGLVFPDTQYF.

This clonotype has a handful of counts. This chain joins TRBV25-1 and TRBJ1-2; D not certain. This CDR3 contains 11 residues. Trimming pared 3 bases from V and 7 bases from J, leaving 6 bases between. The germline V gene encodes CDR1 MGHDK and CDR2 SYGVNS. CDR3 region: CASSDGSGYTF. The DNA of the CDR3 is TGTGCCAGCAGTGACGGGTCTGGCTACACCTTC.

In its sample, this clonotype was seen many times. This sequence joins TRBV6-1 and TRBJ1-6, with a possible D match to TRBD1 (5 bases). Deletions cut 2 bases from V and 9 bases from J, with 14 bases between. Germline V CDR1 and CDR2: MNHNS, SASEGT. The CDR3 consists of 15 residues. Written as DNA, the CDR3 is TGTGCCAGCAGTGAAATGCGGGGGAATAGTTCACCCCTCCACTTT. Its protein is CASSEMRGNSSPLHF.

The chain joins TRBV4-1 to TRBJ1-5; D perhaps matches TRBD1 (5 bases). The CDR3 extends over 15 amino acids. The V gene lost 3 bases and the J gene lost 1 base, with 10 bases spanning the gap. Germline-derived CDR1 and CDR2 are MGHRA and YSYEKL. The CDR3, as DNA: TGCGCCAGCAGCCAGAACCGGGACAGCAATCAGCCCCAGCATTTT. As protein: CASSQNRDSNQPQHF.

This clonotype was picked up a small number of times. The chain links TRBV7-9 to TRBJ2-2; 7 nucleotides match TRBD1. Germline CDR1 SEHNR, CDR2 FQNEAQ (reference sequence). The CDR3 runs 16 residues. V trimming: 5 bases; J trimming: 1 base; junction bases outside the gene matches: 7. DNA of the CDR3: TGTGCCAGCAGCCCCACAACAGGGGAGAACACCGGGGAGCTGTTTTTT. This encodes CASSPTTGENTGELFF.

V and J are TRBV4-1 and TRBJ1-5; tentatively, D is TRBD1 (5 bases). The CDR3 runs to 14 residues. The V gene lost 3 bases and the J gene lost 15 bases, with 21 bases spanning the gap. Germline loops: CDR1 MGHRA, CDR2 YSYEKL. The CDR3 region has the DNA TGCGCCAGCAGCCATCTTAAACCCGGGACCGTGGGGCATTTT. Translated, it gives CASSHLKPGTVGHF.

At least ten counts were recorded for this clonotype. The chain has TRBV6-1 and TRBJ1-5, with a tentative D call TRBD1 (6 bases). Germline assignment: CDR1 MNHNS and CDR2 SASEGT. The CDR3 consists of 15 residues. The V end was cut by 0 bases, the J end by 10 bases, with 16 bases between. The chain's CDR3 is CASSEARGGYQPQHF. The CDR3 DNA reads TGTGCCAGCAGTGAAGCGCGCGGGGGCTACCAACCCCAGCATTTT.

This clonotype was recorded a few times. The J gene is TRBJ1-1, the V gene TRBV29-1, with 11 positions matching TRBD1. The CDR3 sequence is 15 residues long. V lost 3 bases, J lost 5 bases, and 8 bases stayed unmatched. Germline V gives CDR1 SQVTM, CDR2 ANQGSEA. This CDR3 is CSVEGTGGTRTEAFF. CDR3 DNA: TGCAGCGTTGAGGGGACAGGGGGAACGAGGACTGAAGCTTTCTTT.

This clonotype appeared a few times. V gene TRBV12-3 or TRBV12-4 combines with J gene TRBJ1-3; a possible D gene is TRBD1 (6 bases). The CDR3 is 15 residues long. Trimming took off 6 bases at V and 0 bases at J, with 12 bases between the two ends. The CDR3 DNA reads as TGTGCCAGCAGAGGACAGTGGAGCTCTGGAAACACCATATATTTT. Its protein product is CASRGQWSSGNTIYF.

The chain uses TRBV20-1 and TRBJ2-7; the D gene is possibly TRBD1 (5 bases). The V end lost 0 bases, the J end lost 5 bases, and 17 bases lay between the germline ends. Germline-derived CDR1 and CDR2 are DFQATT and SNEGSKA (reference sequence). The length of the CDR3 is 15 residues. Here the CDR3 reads CSARDGQKRTHEQYF. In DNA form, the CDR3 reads TGCAGTGCTAGAGATGGACAAAAAAGAACCCACGAGCAGTACTTC.

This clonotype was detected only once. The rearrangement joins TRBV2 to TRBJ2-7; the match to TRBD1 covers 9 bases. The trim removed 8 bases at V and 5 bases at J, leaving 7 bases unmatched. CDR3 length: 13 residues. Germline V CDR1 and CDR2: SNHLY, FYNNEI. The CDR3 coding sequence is TGTGCCAGCCAGGGGGACAGGGCGAACGAGCAGTACTTC. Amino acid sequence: CASQGDRANEQYF.

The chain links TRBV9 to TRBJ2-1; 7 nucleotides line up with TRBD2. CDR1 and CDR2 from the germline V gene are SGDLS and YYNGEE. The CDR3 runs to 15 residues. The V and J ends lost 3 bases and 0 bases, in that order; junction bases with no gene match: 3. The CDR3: CASSGGRRSYNEQFF. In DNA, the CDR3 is TGTGCCAGCAGCGGCGGGAGACGCTCCTACAATGAGCAGTTCTTC.

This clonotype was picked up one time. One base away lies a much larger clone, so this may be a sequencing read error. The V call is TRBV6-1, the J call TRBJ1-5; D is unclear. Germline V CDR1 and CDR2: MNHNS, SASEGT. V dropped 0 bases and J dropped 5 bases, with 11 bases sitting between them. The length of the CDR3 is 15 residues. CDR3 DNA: TGTGCCAGCAGTGAAGCCGGCGGGCACGATCAGCCCCAGCATTTT. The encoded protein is CASSEAGGHDQPQHF.

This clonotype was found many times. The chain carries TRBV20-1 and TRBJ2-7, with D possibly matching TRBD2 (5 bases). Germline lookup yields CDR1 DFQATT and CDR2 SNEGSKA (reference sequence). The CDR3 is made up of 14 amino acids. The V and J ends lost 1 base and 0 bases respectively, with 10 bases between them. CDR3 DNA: TGCAGTGCTAGAGCCGGAGGCGACTCCTACGAGCAGTACTTC. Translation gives CSARAGGDSYEQYF.

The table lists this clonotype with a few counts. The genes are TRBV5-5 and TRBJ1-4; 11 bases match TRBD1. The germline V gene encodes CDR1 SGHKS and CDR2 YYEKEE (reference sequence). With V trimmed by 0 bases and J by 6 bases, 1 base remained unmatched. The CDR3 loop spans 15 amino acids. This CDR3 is CASSLGGQGDEKLFF. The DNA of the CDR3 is TGTGCCAGCAGCTTGGGGGGACAGGGGGATGAAAAACTGTTTTTT.

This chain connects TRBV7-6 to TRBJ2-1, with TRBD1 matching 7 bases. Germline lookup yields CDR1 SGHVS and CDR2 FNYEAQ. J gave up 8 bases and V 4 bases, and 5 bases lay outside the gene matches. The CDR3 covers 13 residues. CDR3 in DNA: TGTGCCAGCAGCTCACAGGGGATTTATGAGCAGTTCTTC. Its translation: CASSSQGIYEQFF.

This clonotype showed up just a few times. CDR3: CASSSHPDTQYF. In nucleotides, the CDR3 is TGTGCCAGCAGTTCACACCCAGATACGCAGTATTTT. The rearrangement joins TRBV27 to TRBJ2-3; D is uncertain. The germline gives CDR1 MNHEY, CDR2 SMNVEV (reference sequence). This CDR3 is built from 12 residues. Trimming took 4 bases from V and 4 from J, leaving 6 bases between them.

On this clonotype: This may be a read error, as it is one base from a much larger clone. DNA of the CDR3: TGTGCCAGCAGCGTAGGGGGGGCATACGGAAGCACCATATATTTT. This sequence encodes CASSVGGAYGSTIYF. The rearrangement links TRBV9 to TRBJ1-3; the D gene is possibly TRBD1 (6 bases). The germline gives CDR1 SGDLS, CDR2 YYNGEE. The CDR3 has 15 residues.

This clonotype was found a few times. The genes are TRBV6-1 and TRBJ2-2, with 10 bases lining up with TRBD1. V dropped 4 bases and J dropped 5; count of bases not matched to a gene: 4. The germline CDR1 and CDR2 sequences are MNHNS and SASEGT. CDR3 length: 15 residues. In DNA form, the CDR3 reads TGTGCCAGCAGTGTACAGGACAGGGGGACCGGGGAGCTGTTTTTT. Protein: CASSVQDRGTGELFF.

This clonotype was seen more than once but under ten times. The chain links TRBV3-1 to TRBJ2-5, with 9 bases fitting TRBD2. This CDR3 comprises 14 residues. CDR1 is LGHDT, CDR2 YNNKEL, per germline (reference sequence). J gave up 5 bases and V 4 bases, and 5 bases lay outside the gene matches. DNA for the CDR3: TGTGCCAGCAGCCTTAGCGGGAGCGAGGAGACCCAGTACTTC. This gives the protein CASSLSGSEETQYF.